A selection of T cell receptor beta chains follows, all from one sample in a study of graft-versus-host responses after intestinal transplantation. These receptors have no identified antigens. Using immunoSEQ multiplex PCR, the repertoire was profiled, and TCRdb retains in-frame clones only, with some absent. The sample holds about 99,000 clones, 80% to 95% seen once. The sample in question was unstimulated CD8+ T cells sorted from spleen or lymph node cells, obtained before intestinal transplant. Receptor source: a human donor who received an intestinal transplant. The CDR3 runs from the conserved cysteine through the conserved F or W. A D gene is named only where the DNA matches it firmly. Clone size is shown for a subset of rows, as once, few, many or a class of expanded clone.

size	D	V	J	CDR3	DNA
once	NA	TRBV4-1	TRBJ1-1	CASSQSSPSEAFF	TGCGCCAGCAGCCAGTCAAGTCCGTCTGAAGCTTTCTTT
once	NA	TRBV19	TRBJ1-2	CASNGQLDYGYTF	TGTGCCAGTAACGGTCAGCTAGACTATGGCTACACCTTC
NA	NA	TRBV28	TRBJ2-3	CASSWTGLTDTQYF	TGTGCCAGCAGTTGGACGGGGCTCACAGATACGCAGTATTTT
NA	NA	TRBV11-2	TRBJ1-3	CASSLGRTPGHTIYF	TGTGCCAGCAGCTTAGGCCGGACACCGGGCCACACCATATATTTT
NA	NA	TRBV6-5	TRBJ1-1	CASSKTQGLYTEAFF	TGTGCCAGCAGCAAAACCCAGGGCTTGTACACTGAAGCTTTCTTT
NA	TRBD2	TRBV9	TRBJ2-1	CASSLRTSGVRNEQFF	TGTGCCAGCAGCTTGAGGACTAGCGGGGTTAGGAATGAGCAGTTCTTC
NA	NA	TRBV11-2	TRBJ2-7	CASSPGVSYEQYF	TGTGCCAGCAGTCCAGGGGTTTCCTACGAGCAGTACTTC
NA	NA	TRBV11-2	TRBJ1-1	CASSLPYRPLWGNTEAFF	TGTGCCAGCAGCTTACCTTACAGGCCCCTTTGGGGAAACACTGAAGCTTTCTTT
NA	NA	TRBV29-1	TRBJ1-2	CSVGGRGAQYGYTF	TGCAGCGTTGGGGGACGAGGGGCGCAGTATGGCTACACCTTC
NA	NA	TRBV5-6	TRBJ2-7	CASSSPYYEEQYF	TGTGCCAGCAGCTCCCCATACTATGAGGAGCAGTACTTC
once	TRBD1	TRBV27	TRBJ1-5	CASSSWTGSNQPQHF	TGTGCCAGCAGTTCCTGGACAGGGAGCAATCAGCCCCAGCATTTT
NA	NA	TRBV9	TRBJ2-2	CASSVSWSGELFF	TGTGCCAGCAGCGTATCCTGGTCCGGGGAGCTGTTTTTT
NA	TRBD2	TRBV27	TRBJ2-7	CASSLYSGGLFYEQYF	TGTGCCAGCAGTTTATATAGCGGGGGCCTATTCTACGAGCAGTACTTC
few	TRBD1	TRBV27	TRBJ1-1	CASSPRQGVILTEAFF	TGTGCCAGCAGTCCCCGGCAGGGGGTAATACTTACTGAAGCTTTCTTT
NA	TRBD2	TRBV5-1	TRBJ2-3	CASGLAGGYDTQYF	TGCGCCAGCGGCCTAGCGGGGGGTTACGATACGCAGTATTTT
NA	NA	TRBV10-2	TRBJ1-5	CASSAAGHQPQHF	TGCGCCAGCAGTGCGGCAGGCCATCAGCCCCAGCATTTT
NA	NA	TRBV7-9	TRBJ2-1	CASSLAAFSYNEQFF	TGTGCCAGCAGCTTAGCCGCTTTCTCCTACAATGAGCAGTTCTTC
NA	NA	TRBV19	TRBJ2-4	CASTPTSLAKNIQYF	TGTGCCAGTACCCCGACATCTCTAGCCAAAAACATTCAGTACTTC
NA	NA	TRBV6-1	TRBJ2-1	CASGSYNEQFF	TGTGCCAGCGGCTCCTACAATGAGCAGTTCTTC
NA	NA	TRBV7-9	TRBJ1-1	CASSPVGMNTEAFF	TGTGCCAGCAGCCCCGTGGGCATGAACACTGAAGCTTTCTTT
NA	NA	TRBV5-6	TRBJ2-7	CASSPDSLEQYF	TGTGCCAGCAGCCCGGACAGCCTGGAGCAGTACTTC
once	TRBD2	TRBV9	TRBJ2-3	CASSVFGGGGDTQYF	TGTGCCAGCAGCGTATTTGGCGGGGGGGGAGATACGCAGTATTTT
NA	NA	TRBV10-2	TRBJ2-7	CASSVGHTIYEQYF	TGCGCCAGCAGTGTTGGACATACCATCTACGAGCAGTACTTC
NA	NA	TRBV30	TRBJ2-7	CAWSSSRDPYYEQYF	TGTGCCTGGAGTTCATCCCGGGACCCGTATTACGAGCAGTACTTC
NA	NA	TRBV27	TRBJ1-2	CASSLTGFGGYTF	TGTGCCAGCTCCTTAACAGGGTTCGGAGGCTACACCTTC
NA	TRBD1	TRBV7-8	TRBJ1-5	CASSLVTGQGLDYRYQPQHF	TGTGCCAGCAGCTTAGTGACTGGACAGGGGTTGGACTATAGGTATCAGCCCCAGCATTTT
once	TRBD2	TRBV7-9	TRBJ2-2	CASSGGVRDVGTGELFF	TGTGCCAGCAGCGGGGGGGTCCGGGACGTGGGCACCGGGGAGCTGTTTTTT
NA	NA	TRBV7-9	TRBJ1-6	CASSIVGRGRRSPLHF	TGTGCCAGCAGCATTGTTGGGAGGGGTCGGCGTTCACCCCTCCACTTT
few	NA	TRBV7-9	TRBJ1-2	CASIRLAEDGYTF	TGTGCCAGCATCCGCCTAGCGGAAGATGGCTACACCTTC
NA	NA	TRBV13	TRBJ2-3	CASSLGGQDTQYF	TGTGCCAGCAGCTTAGGGGGACAAGATACGCAGTATTTT
NA	NA	TRBV7-8	TRBJ2-1	CASSSALGRNNEQFF	TGTGCCAGCAGCTCGGCACTAGGCCGCAACAATGAGCAGTTCTTC
few	TRBD1	TRBV10-3	TRBJ1-3	CATFGQGSGNTIYF	TGTGCCACCTTCGGACAGGGCTCTGGAAACACCATATATTTT
NA	TRBD1	TRBV4-1	TRBJ1-4	CASSQDTGQGGKLFF	TGCGCCAGCAGCCAAGATACGGGACAGGGGGGAAAACTGTTTTTT
NA	TRBD1	TRBV27	TRBJ1-2	CASSLTGTGRDGYTF	TGTGCCAGCAGTTTAACAGGGACAGGGAGGGATGGCTACACCTTC
once	NA	TRBV27	TRBJ1-2	CASSDSPLNGYTF	TGTGCCAGCAGCGACAGCCCCCTGAATGGCTACACCTTC
NA	NA	TRBV18	TRBJ1-5	CASSPYQGTRQPQHF	TGTGCCAGCTCACCTTATCAGGGGACTAGGCAGCCCCAGCATTTT
NA	NA	TRBV27	TRBJ2-7	CASSFGRYYEQYF	TGTGCCAGCAGTTTTGGGCGGTACTACGAGCAGTACTTC
NA	NA	TRBV7-9	TRBJ2-5	CASSLVSQETQYF	TGTGCCAGCAGCTTAGTCTCACAAGAGACCCAGTACTTC
NA	TRBD2	TRBV6-5	TRBJ2-1	CASSGSGGADEQFF	TGTGCCAGCAGTGGTAGCGGGGGGGCGGATGAGCAGTTCTTC
NA	TRBD1	TRBV5-1	TRBJ1-1	CASSSGTEGEAFF	TGCGCCAGCAGCTCGGGGACAGAGGGTGAAGCTTTCTTT
NA	NA	TRBV7-6	TRBJ1-1	CASSLVGGSGTEAFF	TGTGCCAGCAGCTTAGTGGGGGGGTCTGGCACTGAAGCTTTCTTT
NA	TRBD1	TRBV27	TRBJ1-2	CASSTTGQGFYGYTF	TGTGCCAGCAGCACAACGGGACAGGGCTTTTATGGCTACACCTTC
NA	NA	TRBV6-5	TRBJ1-1	CASRINTEAFF	TGTGCCAGCCGGATAAACACTGAAGCTTTCTTT
once	NA	TRBV2	TRBJ1-4	CASSDRPGVGKLFF	TGTGCCAGTTCAGACAGGCCAGGAGTAGGAAAACTGTTTTTT
NA	NA	TRBV19	TRBJ2-2	CASSIDTTGPNTGELFF	TGTGCCAGTAGTATAGACACGACAGGTCCGAACACCGGGGAGCTGTTTTTT
NA	NA	TRBV11-2	TRBJ2-7	CASSLGRDYEQYF	TGTGCCAGCAGCTTGGGCAGGGACTACGAGCAGTACTTC
NA	NA	TRBV11-2	TRBJ1-1	CASSLGRDTEAFF	TGTGCCAGCAGCTTAGGAAGGGATACTGAAGCTTTCTTT